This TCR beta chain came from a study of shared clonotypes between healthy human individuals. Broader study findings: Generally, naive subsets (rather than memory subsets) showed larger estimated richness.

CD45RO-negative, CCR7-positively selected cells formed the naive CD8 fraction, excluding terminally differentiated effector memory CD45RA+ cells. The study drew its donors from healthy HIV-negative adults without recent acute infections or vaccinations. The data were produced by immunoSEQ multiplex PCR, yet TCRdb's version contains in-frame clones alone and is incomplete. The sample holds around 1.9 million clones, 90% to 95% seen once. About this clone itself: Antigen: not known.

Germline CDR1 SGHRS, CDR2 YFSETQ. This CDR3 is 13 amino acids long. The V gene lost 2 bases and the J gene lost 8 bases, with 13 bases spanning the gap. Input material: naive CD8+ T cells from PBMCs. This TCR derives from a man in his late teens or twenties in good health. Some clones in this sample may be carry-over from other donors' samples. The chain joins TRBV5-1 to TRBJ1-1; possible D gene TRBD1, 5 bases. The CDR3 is CASSFMEGPEAFF. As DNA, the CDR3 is TGCGCCAGCAGCTTCATGGAGGGGCCCGAAGCTTTCTTT.